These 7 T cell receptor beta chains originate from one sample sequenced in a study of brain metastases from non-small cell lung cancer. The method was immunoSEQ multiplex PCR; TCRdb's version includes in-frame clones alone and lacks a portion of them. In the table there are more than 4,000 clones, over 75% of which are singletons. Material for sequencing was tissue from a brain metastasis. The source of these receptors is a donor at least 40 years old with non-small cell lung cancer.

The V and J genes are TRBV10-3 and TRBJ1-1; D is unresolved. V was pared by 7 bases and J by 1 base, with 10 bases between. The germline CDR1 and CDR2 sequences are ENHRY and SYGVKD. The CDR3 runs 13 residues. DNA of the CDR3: TGTGCCATCACCCATTCCACGAACACTGAAGCTTTCTTT. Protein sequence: CAITHSTNTEAFF.

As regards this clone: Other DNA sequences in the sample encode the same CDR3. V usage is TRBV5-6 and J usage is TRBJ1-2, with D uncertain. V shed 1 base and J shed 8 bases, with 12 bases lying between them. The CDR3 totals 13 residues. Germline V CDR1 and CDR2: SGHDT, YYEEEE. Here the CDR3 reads CASSLRGLGGYTF. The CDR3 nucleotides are TGTGCCAGCAGCTTGAGAGGGTTAGGCGGCTACACCTTC.

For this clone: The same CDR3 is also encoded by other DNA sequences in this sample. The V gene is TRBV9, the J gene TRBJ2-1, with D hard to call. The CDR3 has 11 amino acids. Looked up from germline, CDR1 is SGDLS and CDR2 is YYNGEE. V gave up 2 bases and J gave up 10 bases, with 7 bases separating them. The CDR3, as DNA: TGTGCCAGCAGCGTTGGTTACGAGCAGTTCTTC. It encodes CASSVGYEQFF.

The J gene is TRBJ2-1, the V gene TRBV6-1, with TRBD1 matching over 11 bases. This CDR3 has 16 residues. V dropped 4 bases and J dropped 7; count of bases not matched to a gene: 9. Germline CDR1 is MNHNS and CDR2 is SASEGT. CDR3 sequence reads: CASSVGTGTGGNEQFF. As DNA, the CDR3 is TGTGCCAGCAGTGTGGGAACCGGGACAGGGGGAAATGAGCAGTTCTTC.

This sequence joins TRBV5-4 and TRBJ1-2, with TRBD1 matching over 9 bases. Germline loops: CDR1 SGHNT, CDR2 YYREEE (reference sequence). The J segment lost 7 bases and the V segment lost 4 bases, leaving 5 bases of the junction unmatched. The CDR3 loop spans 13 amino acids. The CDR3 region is CASSPGQGSGYTF. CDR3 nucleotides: TGTGCCAGCAGCCCGGGACAGGGAAGTGGCTACACCTTC. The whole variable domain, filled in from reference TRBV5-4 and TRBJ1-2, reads ETGVTQSPTHLIKTRGQQVTLRCSSQSGHNTVSWYQQALGQGPQFIFQYYREEENGRGNFPPRFSGLQFPNYSSELNVNALELDDSALYLCASSPGQGSGYTFGSGTRLTVV.

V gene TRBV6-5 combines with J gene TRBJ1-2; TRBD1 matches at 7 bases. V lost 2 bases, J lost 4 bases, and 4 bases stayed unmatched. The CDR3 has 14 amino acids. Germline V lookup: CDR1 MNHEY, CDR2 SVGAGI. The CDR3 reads CASSYGQGGYGYTF. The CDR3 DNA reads TGTGCCAGCAGTTACGGGCAGGGGGGCTATGGCTACACCTTC.

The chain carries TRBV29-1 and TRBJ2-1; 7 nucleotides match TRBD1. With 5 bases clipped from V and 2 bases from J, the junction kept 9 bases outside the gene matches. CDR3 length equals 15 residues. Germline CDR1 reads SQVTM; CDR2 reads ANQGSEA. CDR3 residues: CSVRSTGQTYNEQFF. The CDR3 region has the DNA TGCAGCGTTCGTAGCACGGGACAGACCTACAATGAGCAGTTCTTC.